This T cell receptor beta chain was sequenced during a study of T cells in tuberculosis. Looking at the study overall: IGRA-negative adolescents, IGRA-positive adolescents with latent tuberculosis and adults with active tuberculosis formed this South African cohort.

Study-level results: Cases with active tuberculosis were adults, while controls were adolescents.

In regard to this clone: What it binds is unknown.

Sequencing was performed with immunoSEQ multiplex PCR; in TCRdb, only in-frame clones are kept and a portion is missing. The repertoire consists of 9,500 to 13,000 clones, with around 94% occurring once and the leading ten covering roughly 13%. The J segment lost 3 bases and the V segment lost 5 bases, leaving 13 bases of the junction unmatched. CDR3 length: 17 amino acids. Germline V gene sequence: CDR1 SGHVS, CDR2 FNYEAQ. Included patients were adults of at least 18, HIV-seronegative, South African. The chain employs TRBV7-6 and TRBJ2-1, with 7 bases identical to TRBD2. Sequencing was done on a sample of PBMCs. This TCR derives from an adult with tuberculosis. This CDR3 is CASSLRTGAGDYNEQFF. For the CDR3, the DNA is TGTGCCAGCAGCCTTCGGACTGGGGCGGGGGACTACAATGAGCAGTTCTTC. The full variable domain, completed using reference TRBV7-6 and TRBJ2-1, is GAGVSQSPRYKVTKRGQDVALRCDPISGHVSLYWYRQALGQGPEFLTYFNYEAQQDKSGLPNDRFSAERPEGSISTLTIQRTEQRDSAMYRCASSLRTGAGDYNEQFFGPGTRLTVL.